The 13 T cell receptor beta chains reported below all come from one sample, sequenced in a study of T cells after yellow fever vaccination. TCRdb ran MiXCR on the 5' RACE reads and lists one entry per CDR3 protein. Seen here are approximately 550,000 distinct CDR3 sequences, roughly 14% observed once, and the top ten hold roughly an eighth. Sample: PBMCs, taken on the day of the yellow fever booster vaccination. These receptors were obtained from a man aged 25-40 years who received the YFV17D yellow fever vaccine.

This clonotype has more than one count but fewer than ten. This chain links TRBV19 with TRBJ1-1; 9 bases line up with TRBD1. The CDR3 is made up of 14 amino acids. CDR1 is LNHDA and CDR2 is SQIVND in the germline V gene (reference sequence). The ends lost 6 bases at V and 1 base at J; junction bases unmatched: 3. DNA for the CDR3: TGTGCCAGTAGGCAGACAGGGGGGAACACTGAAGCTTTCTTT. This encodes CASRQTGGNTEAFF.

This clonotype was detected only a few times. This rearrangement joins TRBV9 to TRBJ2-1; TRBD2 aligns across 14 bases. There are 17 residues in the CDR3. J was trimmed by 4 bases and V by 3 bases; bases with no gene match: 6. Germline lookup yields CDR1 SGDLS and CDR2 YYNGEE. CDR3 DNA: TGTGCCAGCAGCGCGACTAGCGGGAGGGCAGGGTACAATGAGCAGTTCTTC. This codes for CASSATSGRAGYNEQFF.

V usage is TRBV20-1 and J usage is TRBJ1-5, with unresolved D. Germline V gene data show CDR1 as DFQATT and CDR2 as SNEGSKA (reference sequence). The CDR3 extends over 12 amino acids. V shed 4 bases and J shed 0 bases, with 4 bases lying between them. The DNA for the CDR3 is TGCAGTGCTACAGGTAGCAATCAGCCCCAGCATTTT. Translated, it gives CSATGSNQPQHF.

V gene TRBV20-1 combines with J gene TRBJ2-7; D is uncertain. The germline V gene encodes CDR1 DFQATT and CDR2 SNEGSKA (reference sequence). This CDR3 spans 13 amino acids. V was trimmed by 0 bases and J by 9 bases, leaving 15 bases between them. CDR3 in amino acids: CSARDLQVTAQYF. Here the CDR3 DNA reads TGCAGTGCTAGAGATCTGCAGGTCACTGCGCAGTACTTC.

DNA of the CDR3: TGTGCCAGCAGACTCGGACTAGGGATCGGGGCCGGAGAGACCCAGTACTTC. This gives the protein CASRLGLGIGAGETQYF. V usage is TRBV12-3 or TRBV12-4 and J usage is TRBJ2-5; TRBD2 aligns across 7 bases. This CDR3 has 17 residues. Unmatched junction bases numbered 17, after V lost 6 bases and J lost 4 bases.

The chain links TRBV20-1 to TRBJ1-4; no clear D. Trimming left V 1 base short and J 0 bases short, with 9 bases between. CDR1 and CDR2 from the germline V gene are DFQATT and SNEGSKA (reference sequence). The CDR3 runs to 15 residues. CDR3 sequence (DNA): TGCAGTGCTAGAGTTCGGGCAGCAACTAATGAAAAACTGTTTTTT. It specifies CSARVRAATNEKLFF.

This chain links TRBV7-8 with TRBJ2-3, with D unresolved. V lost 1 base and J 8 bases, leaving 10 bases between the germline ends. Germline values: CDR1 SGHVS, CDR2 FQNEAQ. CDR3 length: 13 residues. In nucleotides, the CDR3 is TGTGCCAGCAGCTTAGAAGAAGCTGCTACGCAGTATTTT. This gives the protein CASSLEEAATQYF.

This clonotype was seen a handful of times. The V gene is TRBV10-3, the J gene TRBJ2-1, with no clear D. The CDR3 runs to 13 residues. With 6 bases removed from V and 5 bases from J, the gap between germline ends came to 11 bases. Germline V lookup: CDR1 ENHRY, CDR2 SYGVKD. The CDR3 spells CAISPVTNNEQFF. In DNA form, the CDR3 reads TGTGCCATCAGCCCCGTCACGAACAATGAGCAGTTCTTC.

In this sample, this clonotype turned up a few times. The rearrangement uses TRBV7-2 and TRBJ1-2; D possibly corresponds to TRBD1 (5 bases). This CDR3 spans 14 amino acids. Germline V lookup: CDR1 SGHTA, CDR2 FQGNSA. Trimming left V 5 bases short and J 3 bases short, with 13 bases between. The CDR3 bases are TGTGCCAGCAGCCTGGGGCCGGCGTACTATGGCTACACCTTC. Amino acid sequence: CASSLGPAYYGYTF. Looking up the rest from reference TRBV7-2 and TRBJ1-2 gives the full variable domain: GAGVSQSPSNKVTEKGKDVELRCDPISGHTALYWYRQSLGQGLEFLIYFQGNSAPDKSGLPSDRFSAERTGGSVSTLTIQRTQQEDSAVYLCASSLGPAYYGYTFGSGTRLTVV.

The gene calls are TRBV4-3 and TRBJ2-1; D assignment may be TRBD1 or TRBD2 (5 bases each). Germline CDR1 LGHNA, CDR2 YSLEER. Trimming shortened V by 0 bases and J by 16 bases, and 16 bases separated the two germline ends. The CDR3 extends over 13 amino acids. The CDR3 here is CASSQDRRDHSFF. In nucleotides, the CDR3 is TGCGCCAGCAGCCAAGATCGTCGGGACCATAGTTTCTTC.

This clonotype was detected only a few times. The V gene is TRBV29-1, the J gene TRBJ2-5; 13 bases are a match to TRBD2. The CDR3 runs 16 residues. CDR1 is SQVTM, CDR2 ANQGSEA, per germline. After removal of 3 bases from V and 7 bases from J, the junction contained 11 bases not matched to a gene. The CDR3, as DNA: TGCAGCGTTGAGTACTCAGGACTAGCGGGAGTGGGGACCCAGTACTTC. This gives the protein CSVEYSGLAGVGTQYF.

The gene calls are TRBV20-1 and TRBJ1-1; D might be TRBD1 (5 bases). This CDR3 spans 10 amino acids. V was clipped by 3 bases and J by 8 bases, with 7 bases between them. Germline assignment: CDR1 DFQATT and CDR2 SNEGSKA (reference sequence). CDR3 residues: CSASAGEAFF. The CDR3 nucleotides read TGCAGTGCTAGCGCAGGGGAAGCTTTCTTT.

The V and J genes are TRBV5-4 and TRBJ1-5; D gene unclear. CDR3 size: 14 residues. The germline V gene has CDR1 SGHNT and CDR2 YYREEE (reference sequence). V was pared by 2 bases and J by 2 bases, with 8 bases between. CDR3 sequence: CASSFRGGNQPQHF. In DNA form, the CDR3 reads TGTGCCAGCAGCTTTCGGGGTGGCAATCAGCCCCAGCATTTT.